This entry lists 30 T cell receptor beta chains sequenced from one sample in a study of T cell changes during pregnancy in multiple sclerosis. Data came from immunoSEQ multiplex PCR; TCRdb stores just in-frame clones and leaves some out. The table lists more than 50,000 clones, over 75% of them singletons. This specimen consisted of peripheral blood, obtained before pregnancy. The receptors come from a female donor with multiple sclerosis, enrolled in a pregnancy study.

The rearrangement uses TRBV18 and TRBJ1-5; D might be TRBD1 (6 bases). Germline V CDR1 and CDR2: KGHSH, LQKENI. Trimming left V 4 bases short and J 3 bases short, with 10 bases between. The CDR3 sequence is 14 residues long. CDR3 sequence: CASSLRTDNQPQHF. The CDR3 nucleotides read TGTGCCAGCTCACTACGGACAGACAATCAGCCCCAGCATTTT.

V is TRBV4-2 and J is TRBJ2-1, with D perhaps TRBD2 (7 bases). The CDR3 covers 16 residues. Germline lookup yields CDR1 LGHNA and CDR2 YNFKEQ. Deletions cut 0 bases from V and 5 bases from J, with 14 bases between. The CDR3 region is CASSQERGGWNNEQFF. The CDR3 DNA reads as TGTGCCAGCAGCCAAGAGAGGGGGGGCTGGAACAATGAGCAGTTCTTC.

The J gene is TRBJ2-2, the V gene TRBV5-1; 8 bases fit TRBD1. V gave up 2 bases and J gave up 7 bases; unmatched junction bases: 10. The CDR3 is 16 amino acids. CDR1 SGHRS and CDR2 YFSETQ come from the germline V gene. CDR3 DNA: TGCGCCAGCAGCTTTAGTCTGCAGGGGGCAGGCGGGGAGCTGTTTTTT. Protein sequence: CASSFSLQGAGGELFF.

This chain uses TRBV11-2 with TRBJ1-1; 9 bases fit TRBD1. The CDR3 covers 15 residues. Germline V CDR1 and CDR2: SGHAT, FQNNGV. Unmatched junction bases numbered 10, after V lost 5 bases and J lost 6 bases. CDR3 sequence reads: CASSAPGTGLSEAFF. CDR3 bases: TGTGCCAGCAGCGCGCCCGGGACAGGGCTATCTGAAGCTTTCTTT.

V usage is TRBV6-5 and J usage is TRBJ1-3; the D gene is possibly TRBD1 (6 bases). The CDR3 covers 14 residues. The V gene's germline CDR1 is MNHEY and CDR2 SVGAGI. Trimming removed 6 bases from V and 1 base from J, with 10 bases in between. CDR3 DNA sequence: TGTGCCAGCAGGCTCCAGGGGTCTGGAAACACCATATATTTT. It is translated as CASRLQGSGNTIYF.

The chain is built from TRBV6-5 and TRBJ2-2; D may be TRBD2 (5 bases). Germline V gene sequence: CDR1 MNHEY, CDR2 SVGAGI. Trimming stripped 0 bases from V and 7 bases from J, with 12 bases between. The CDR3 spans 15 residues. The CDR3 loop is CASSYSRRLVGELFF. DNA of the CDR3: TGTGCCAGCAGTTACTCGAGGAGGTTGGTCGGGGAGCTGTTTTTT.

The table lists this clone with a count of one. This sequence joins TRBV10-2 and TRBJ1-1; TRBD1 agrees at 7 bases. This CDR3 is built from 13 residues. With 10 bases clipped from V and 1 base from J, the junction kept 6 bases outside the gene matches. In germline, CDR1 is WSHSY, CDR2 SAAADI. The CDR3 DNA is TGCGCCACCAACCAGGGGGGGAACACTGAAGCTTTCTTT. The encoded protein is CATNQGGNTEAFF.

The chain recombines TRBV9 with TRBJ2-3, with TRBD1 identical over 9 bases. Looked up from germline, CDR1 is SGDLS and CDR2 is YYNGEE. Germline trimming cut 3 bases from V and 4 bases from J; bases unmatched to any gene: 6. There are 15 residues in the CDR3. CDR3 in amino acids: CASSASGTGPDTQYF. CDR3 nucleotide sequence: TGTGCCAGCAGCGCCTCCGGGACAGGGCCAGATACGCAGTATTTT.

This clone appeared a few times. The rearrangement links TRBV18 to TRBJ1-1; D not certain. Germline V gene data show CDR1 as KGHSH and CDR2 as LQKENI. The CDR3 length is 14 residues. The ends were cut back, 1 base at V and 0 bases at J, with 6 bases in the middle. The chain's CDR3 is CASSPQRMNTEAFF. As DNA, the CDR3 is TGTGCCAGCTCACCACAGCGTATGAACACTGAAGCTTTCTTT. Full variable domain (outside the CDR3, taken from reference TRBV18 and TRBJ1-1): NAGVMQNPRHLVRRRGQEARLRCSPMKGHSHVYWYRQLPEEGLKFMVYLQKENIIDESGMPKERFSAEFPKEGPSILRIQQVVRGDSAAYFCASSPQRMNTEAFFGQGTRLTVV.

V is TRBV6-1 and J is TRBJ1-1; D remains unclear. Trimming stripped 6 bases from V and 0 bases from J, with 11 bases between. This CDR3 has 14 amino acids. CDR1 and CDR2 (germline): MNHNS, SASEGT. The CDR3 loop is CASSGSWVNTEAFF. CDR3 DNA: TGTGCCAGCAGCGGGTCCTGGGTGAACACTGAAGCTTTCTTT.

This clone appeared a few times. The chain combines TRBV4-1 with TRBJ1-5; D is ambiguous. V was pared by 3 bases and J by 6 bases, with 9 bases between. CDR3 length equals 13 residues. The V gene's germline CDR1 is MGHRA and CDR2 YSYEKL. CDR3 loop: CASSQAQSQPQHF. CDR3 DNA sequence: TGCGCCAGCAGCCAGGCACAGAGTCAGCCCCAGCATTTT.

The V call is TRBV6-1, the J call TRBJ1-4, with 7 positions matching TRBD1. Per the germline V gene, CDR1 is MNHNS and CDR2 is SASEGT. J gave up 8 bases and V 8 bases, and 8 bases lay outside the gene matches. The length of the CDR3 is 13 residues. The CDR3: CASSQGVREKLFF. In DNA form, the CDR3 reads TGTGCCAGCTCGCAGGGGGTAAGAGAAAAACTGTTTTTT.

CDR3 nucleotide sequence: TGTGCCAGCAGTTTAACCACAGGGGGCGAAGGAGAGACCCAGTACTTC. Amino acid sequence: CASSLTTGGEGETQYF. The J gene is TRBJ2-5, the V gene TRBV28; 9 nucleotides match TRBD1. The CDR3 covers 16 residues. Germline assignment: CDR1 MDHEN and CDR2 SYDVKM. Trimming took 2 bases from V and 4 from J; bases not matched to a gene: 8.

For this clone: At one of its ends the junction is not consistent with the germline gene, which may arise from a read error. The gene calls are TRBV7-8 and TRBJ1-2; no clear D. Germline V gene lookup returns CDR1 SGHVS and CDR2 FQNEAQ. The CDR3 has 15 amino acids. CDR3 sequence: CASSVADGSIYGYTF. CDR3 bases: TGTGCCAGCAGCGTAGCTGACGGGTCCATCTATGGCTACACCTTC.

The J gene is TRBJ2-2, the V gene TRBV6-1; weak D call: TRBD2 (5 bases). CDR1 and CDR2 (germline): MNHNS, SASEGT. CDR3 length equals 14 residues. V lost 10 bases and J 2 bases, leaving 14 bases between the germline ends. The CDR3 coding sequence is TGTGCCACCGCGGGCGTGATAAACACCGGGGAGCTGTTTTTT. Its translation is CATAGVINTGELFF.

CDR3 DNA sequence: TGTGCCAGCAGTGAATTGTTCGGGACAGCCGGGGAGCTGTTTTTT. As protein: CASSELFGTAGELFF. The chain recombines TRBV6-1 with TRBJ2-2; 7 bases are a match to TRBD1. CDR1 is MNHNS, CDR2 SASEGT, per germline. V trimming: 2 bases; J trimming: 6 bases; junction bases outside the gene matches: 6. The CDR3 runs 15 residues.

The rearrangement joins TRBV30 to TRBJ1-1; D is perhaps TRBD1 (5 bases). This CDR3 has 11 amino acids. V was trimmed by 3 bases and J by 5 bases, leaving 7 bases between them. The germline gives CDR1 GTSNPN, CDR2 SVGIG (reference sequence). CDR3 sequence (DNA): TGTGCCTGGAGGGACACGACTGAAGCTTTCTTT. Translating gives CAWRDTTEAFF.

This clone was counted a few times. This sequence joins TRBV5-1 and TRBJ1-1; 12 nucleotides agree with TRBD1. The CDR3 is 16 amino acids. With 0 bases clipped from V and 8 bases from J, the junction kept 8 bases outside the gene matches. Germline values: CDR1 SGHRS, CDR2 YFSETQ. The CDR3 DNA follows: TGCGCCAGCAGCTTGGCCCCGGGACAGGGGGCGTTCGAAGCTTTCTTT. This codes for CASSLAPGQGAFEAFF. Combining the CDR3 with reference TRBV5-1 and TRBJ1-1 gives the whole variable domain KAGVTQTPRYLIKTRGQQVTLSCSPISGHRSVSWYQQTPGQGLQFLFEYFSETQRNKGNFPGRFSGRQFSNSRSEMNVSTLELGDSALYLCASSLAPGQGAFEAFFGQGTRLTVV.

The chain is built from TRBV9 and TRBJ2-3; unclear D gene. The germline CDR1 and CDR2 sequences are SGDLS and YYNGEE. The length of the CDR3 is 12 residues. V was pared by 0 bases and J by 8 bases, with 7 bases between. This CDR3 is CASSVVSGTQYF. CDR3 in DNA: TGTGCCAGCAGCGTAGTCAGTGGTACGCAGTATTTT.

The J gene is TRBJ1-1, the V gene TRBV2, with unresolved D. The germline V gene has CDR1 SNHLY and CDR2 FYNNEI. This CDR3 is built from 15 residues. V lost 8 bases and J 0 bases, leaving 16 bases between the germline ends. The CDR3: CASQNPGEMNTEAFF. The CDR3 DNA reads TGTGCCAGCCAAAATCCAGGCGAAATGAACACTGAAGCTTTCTTT.

The chain has TRBV5-8 and TRBJ2-2; 9 nucleotides line up with TRBD1. This CDR3 contains 14 residues. Trimming cost V 9 bases and J 1 base; bases outside gene matches: 4. Per germline, CDR1 SGHTS and CDR2 YDEGEE. The CDR3 loop reads CAIPGQGNTGELFF. In DNA, the CDR3 is TGTGCCATTCCGGGACAGGGGAACACCGGGGAGCTGTTTTTT.

This chain uses TRBV27 with TRBJ1-1; TRBD1 is a possible D gene (5 bases). In germline, CDR1 is MNHEY, CDR2 SMNVEV (reference sequence). The CDR3 is made up of 13 amino acids. V lost 4 bases and J lost 1, with 7 bases in between. The CDR3 loop is CASSSGGNTEAFF. The CDR3 DNA sequence: TGTGCCAGCAGTTCGGGGGGGAACACTGAAGCTTTCTTT.

The DNA of the CDR3 is TGTGCCAGCAGCCCCCGCGGCGGGGGGGTGACAGATACGCAGTATTTT. It is translated as CASSPRGGGVTDTQYF. This rearrangement joins TRBV7-2 to TRBJ2-3, with TRBD2 identical over 9 bases. The CDR3 has 16 residues. Germline values: CDR1 SGHTA, CDR2 FQGNSA. The V segment lost 5 bases and the J segment 3 bases; nucleotides outside the gene matches: 9.

This chain links TRBV27 with TRBJ1-4; 8 bases align to TRBD1. The CDR3 is 13 amino acids. V gave up 11 bases and J gave up 2 bases; unmatched junction bases: 4. Germline CDR1 and CDR2: MNHEY and SMNVEV (reference sequence). CDR3 sequence (DNA): TGTGCCCGAAGGACAGGGACTAATGAAAAACTGTTTTTT. Amino acids: CARRTGTNEKLFF.

Only a few counts were recorded for this clone. This rearrangement joins TRBV7-3 to TRBJ1-1; D is uncertain. Germline V lookup: CDR1 SGHTA, CDR2 FQGTGA. With 5 bases removed from V and 1 base from J, the gap between germline ends came to 11 bases. CDR3 length equals 14 residues. The CDR3 reads CASSTVSGNTEAFF. The CDR3 bases are TGTGCCAGCAGCACCGTATCGGGGAACACTGAAGCTTTCTTT. Using reference TRBV7-3 and TRBJ1-1 for the parts outside the CDR3, the full variable domain is GAGVSQTPSNKVTEKGKYVELRCDPISGHTALYWYRQSLGQGPEFLIYFQGTGAADDSGLPNDRFFAVRPEGSVSTLKIQRTERGDSAVYLCASSTVSGNTEAFFGQGTRLTVV.

The rearrangement links TRBV9 to TRBJ1-2, with 9 bases aligning to TRBD1. J lost 6 bases, V lost 0 bases, and 3 bases had no gene match. The length of the CDR3 is 14 residues. The V gene's germline CDR1 is SGDLS and CDR2 YYNGEE. CDR3 bases: TGTGCCAGCAGCGTAGGGGGGACAGGGAATGGCTACACCTTC. Its translation is CASSVGGTGNGYTF.

This chain joins TRBV19 and TRBJ1-4; perhaps TRBD1 as D (5 bases). CDR3 length: 14 residues. CDR1 is LNHDA, CDR2 SQIVND, per germline (reference sequence). Trimming left V 7 bases short and J 7 bases short, with 16 bases between. The CDR3 loop reads CASIPGASREKLFF. CDR3 bases: TGTGCCAGTATACCTGGGGCAAGCCGTGAAAAACTGTTTTTT.

The gene calls are TRBV10-2 and TRBJ1-2, with D possibly matching TRBD1 (6 bases). V was trimmed by 6 bases and J by 4 bases, leaving 15 bases between them. From germline, CDR1 is WSHSY and CDR2 SAAADI. The CDR3 loop spans 14 amino acids. As DNA, the CDR3 is TGCGCCAGCAGGCGGGGGGAGGACAGCTATGGCTACACCTTC. Protein: CASRRGEDSYGYTF.

The rearrangement uses TRBV18 and TRBJ2-4; D unclear. V lost 5 bases and J 0 bases, leaving 14 bases between the germline ends. The CDR3 totals 16 residues. From germline, CDR1 is KGHSH and CDR2 LQKENI. The CDR3 spells CASSGPPLLAKNIQYF. CDR3 sequence (DNA): TGTGCCAGCTCAGGGCCGCCCCTATTAGCCAAAAACATTCAGTACTTC. The entire variable domain, with the rest obtained from reference TRBV18 and TRBJ2-4, is as follows: NAGVMQNPRHLVRRRGQEARLRCSPMKGHSHVYWYRQLPEEGLKFMVYLQKENIIDESGMPKERFSAEFPKEGPSILRIQQVVRGDSAAYFCASSGPPLLAKNIQYFGAGTRLSVL.

The J gene is TRBJ2-1, the V gene TRBV11-2, with 7 bases matching TRBD2. This CDR3 comprises 14 residues. Trimming took 0 bases from V and 8 from J; bases not matched to a gene: 4. Germline values: CDR1 SGHAT, CDR2 FQNNGV. CDR3 protein: CASSLEGGWDEQFF. Written as DNA, the CDR3 is TGTGCCAGCAGCTTAGAGGGGGGGTGGGATGAGCAGTTCTTC.